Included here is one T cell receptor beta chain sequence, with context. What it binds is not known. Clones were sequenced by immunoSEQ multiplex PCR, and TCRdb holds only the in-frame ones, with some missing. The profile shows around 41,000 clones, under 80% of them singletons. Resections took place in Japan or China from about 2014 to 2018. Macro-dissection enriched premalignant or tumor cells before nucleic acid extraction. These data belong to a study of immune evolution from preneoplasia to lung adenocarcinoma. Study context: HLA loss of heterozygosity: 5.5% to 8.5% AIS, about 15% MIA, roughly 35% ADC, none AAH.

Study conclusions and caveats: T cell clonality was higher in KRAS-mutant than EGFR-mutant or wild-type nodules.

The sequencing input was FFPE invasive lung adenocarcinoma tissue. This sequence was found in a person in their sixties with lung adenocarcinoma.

CDR3: CASTLTEARTEAFF. In nucleotides, the CDR3 is TGTGCCAGCACACTAACAGAGGCAAGGACTGAAGCTTTCTTT. This chain uses TRBV28 with TRBJ1-1; D gene unclear. The CDR3 is 14 residues long. Between the trimmed V and J ends, which lost 7 bases and 5 bases, there was a span of 17 bases. In germline, CDR1 is MDHEN, CDR2 SYDVKM.